A single sample gave rise to the 21 T cell receptor beta chains below, sequenced in a study of metastatic and nonmetastatic thyroid tumors. Patients were all untreated before their thyroid surgery. TCRdb reanalyzed the PCR reads with MiXCR. The sample yields over 25,000 clones, under 20% seen once. Sequenced material: blood. These TCRs come from a female donor with papillary thyroid cancer or a benign thyroid nodule (not recorded which). Some clones in this sample may be carry-over from other donors' samples.

The rearrangement joins TRBV20-1 to TRBJ2-7, with 7 bases identical to TRBD2. Per the germline V gene, CDR1 is DFQATT and CDR2 is SNEGSKA (reference sequence). Trimming removed 6 bases from V and 5 bases from J; junction bases left unmatched: 16. The CDR3 totals 15 residues. CDR3 region: CSAKPQAGEIDEQYF. The CDR3, as DNA: TGCAGTGCCAAGCCACAGGCGGGAGAGATTGACGAGCAGTACTTC.

This clone was seen only a few times. Given a much more abundant clone one base away, this may be a read error. V is TRBV20-1 and J is TRBJ2-5; TRBD2 is a possible D gene (6 bases). The germline V gene encodes CDR1 DFQATT and CDR2 SNEGSKA (reference sequence). The CDR3 covers 12 residues. Trimming removed 5 bases at V and 5 bases at J, with 12 bases between. Here the CDR3 DNA reads TGCAGTGCTGGGGGGAATTTCGAGACCCAGTACTTC. Translated, it gives CSAGGNFETQYF.

This clone was counted a few times. V and J are TRBV6-1 and TRBJ2-2; 8 nucleotides match TRBD1. Losses at the gene ends were 8 bases for V and 0 bases for J; bases not matched to a gene: 5. The CDR3 is 15 residues long. Germline V gene lookup returns CDR1 MNHNS and CDR2 SASEGT. CDR3 in DNA: TGTGCCAGCGGCCGACAGGGGACGAACACCGGGGAGCTGTTTTTT. It encodes CASGRQGTNTGELFF.

This clone has only a few counts. The chain recombines TRBV28 with TRBJ1-2, with D possibly TRBD1 on 5 matching bases. Germline CDR1 reads MDHEN; CDR2 reads SYDVKM. V was shortened by 9 bases and J by 8 bases, with 13 bases between the two germline ends. This CDR3 has 11 residues. Written as DNA, the CDR3 is TGTGCCAGTTCGGGGCAGAGGGGCTACACCTTC. It is translated as CASSGQRGYTF.

This chain uses TRBV20-1 with TRBJ2-1, with TRBD1 matching 7 bases. The V segment lost 6 bases and the J segment 4 bases; nucleotides outside the gene matches: 6. This CDR3 spans 13 amino acids. CDR1 and CDR2 from the germline V gene are DFQATT and SNEGSKA (reference sequence). The chain's CDR3 is CSATGTEYNEQFF. The CDR3 nucleotides read TGCAGTGCCACCGGGACAGAATACAATGAGCAGTTCTTC.

This clone was seen ten or more times. The chain links TRBV6-4 to TRBJ2-3, with a weak D call TRBD2 (5 bases). V dropped 2 bases and J dropped 2 bases, with 8 bases sitting between them. The CDR3 extends over 14 amino acids. From germline, CDR1 is MRHNA and CDR2 SNTAGT. CDR3 in amino acids: CASSDVAFTDTQYF. The CDR3 region has the DNA TGTGCCAGCAGTGACGTAGCGTTCACAGATACGCAGTATTTT.

There are many counts of this clone. Distinct nucleotide sequences in the sample also encode this CDR3. The chain carries TRBV28 and TRBJ1-2; D unclear. The CDR3 runs 14 residues. Between the trimmed V and J ends, which lost 6 bases and 3 bases, there was a span of 14 bases. Germline V gives CDR1 MDHEN, CDR2 SYDVKM. CDR3 residues: CASSPVLGDYGYTF. For the CDR3, the DNA is TGTGCCAGCAGCCCAGTCTTGGGAGACTATGGCTACACCTTC.

This clone was picked up many times. This may arise from a read error, as a much more abundant clone is one base away. The chain uses TRBV20-1 and TRBJ1-1; D ambiguous. This CDR3 has 13 amino acids. The V gene lost 6 bases and the J gene lost 4 bases, with 15 bases spanning the gap. Germline V gene sequence: CDR1 DFQATT, CDR2 SNEGSKA (reference sequence). CDR3 nucleotides: TGCAGTGCCAAGTGGGAGCGGGGCACTGAAGCTTTCTTT. Protein: CSAKWERGTEAFF.

This chain uses TRBV2 with TRBJ2-3; maybe TRBD1 (5 bases). The V gene lost 6 bases and the J gene lost 4 bases, with 5 bases spanning the gap. The CDR3 spans 11 residues. Germline-derived CDR1 and CDR2 are SNHLY and FYNNEI. In nucleotides, the CDR3 is TGTGCCAGCAGAGGGGCAGATACGCAGTATTTT. It encodes CASRGADTQYF.

To note about this clone: A much larger clone lies one base from this, so it may be a read error. This rearrangement joins TRBV29-1 to TRBJ1-1; D unresolved. Germline CDR1 and CDR2: SQVTM and ANQGSEA. This CDR3 has 11 amino acids. Trimming stripped 7 bases from V and 6 bases from J, with 12 bases between. DNA for the CDR3: TGCAGCGGCGACACGTGGGCTGAAGCTTTCTTT. Protein product: CSGDTWAEAFF. Full variable domain (missing parts from reference TRBV29-1 and TRBJ1-1): SAVISQKPSRDICQRGTSLTIQCQVDSQVTMMFWYRQQPGQSLTLIATANQGSEATYESGFVIDKFPISRPNLTFSTLTVSNMSPEDSSIYLCSGDTWAEAFFGQGTRLTVV.

This clone was detected ten times or more. The chain uses TRBV2 and TRBJ1-2, with 7 bases fitting TRBD1. The length of the CDR3 is 14 residues. Looked up from germline, CDR1 is SNHLY and CDR2 is FYNNEI. V lost 2 bases to trimming and J lost 4 bases; unmatched junction nucleotides: 4. CDR3 DNA: TGTGCCAGCAGTGAAAGTGGGACAGTCTATGGCTACACCTTC. This sequence encodes CASSESGTVYGYTF.

This clone came up many times. This chain uses TRBV28 with TRBJ2-7, with D hard to call. The V end lost 5 bases, the J end lost 3 bases, and 23 bases lay between the germline ends. The CDR3 extends over 17 amino acids. Germline values: CDR1 MDHEN, CDR2 SYDVKM. CDR3 protein: CASSSFRPRSKRYEQYF. The CDR3 DNA follows: TGTGCCAGCAGTAGTTTCCGACCCAGGTCCAAACGCTACGAGCAGTACTTC.

This clone was detected ten times or more. The rearrangement joins TRBV20-1 to TRBJ2-1; maybe TRBD2 (5 bases). The germline CDR1 and CDR2 sequences are DFQATT and SNEGSKA (reference sequence). CDR3 length: 14 residues. Trimming took off 4 bases at V and 3 bases at J, with 13 bases between the two ends. CDR3 sequence (DNA): TGCAGTGCTAACGCCTTCGGGAACTACAATGAGCAGTTCTTC. This codes for CSANAFGNYNEQFF.

The chain has TRBV6-4 and TRBJ2-6, with D perhaps TRBD1 or TRBD2 (5 bases each). The CDR3 extends over 14 amino acids. The germline V gene has CDR1 MRHNA and CDR2 SNTAGT. V was cut by 3 bases and J by 2 bases, with 5 bases left in between. In DNA form, the CDR3 reads TGTGCCAGCAGTGAGGGGGCTGGGGCCAACGTCCTGACTTTC. It specifies CASSEGAGANVLTF.

The rearrangement joins TRBV5-4 to TRBJ1-2; weak D call: TRBD1 (5 bases). This CDR3 comprises 13 residues. Germline CDR1 SGHNT, CDR2 YYREEE (reference sequence). The germline V and J ends were trimmed by 4 bases and 2 bases, with 9 bases remaining between them. The CDR3 spells CASSQTVNYGYTF. The CDR3 nucleotides read TGTGCCAGCAGCCAGACAGTGAACTATGGCTACACCTTC.

This clone was seen ten or more times. The chain uses TRBV6-5 and TRBJ1-6; D is uncertain. Germline V gene data show CDR1 as MNHEY and CDR2 as SVGAGI. The ends were cut back, 0 bases at V and 7 bases at J, with 7 bases in the middle. The CDR3 runs 14 residues. The CDR3 here is CASSYSMGNSPLHF. In nucleotides, the CDR3 is TGTGCCAGCAGTTACTCGATGGGCAATTCACCCCTCCACTTT.

This clone was seen many times. The chain combines TRBV5-1 with TRBJ1-4; perhaps TRBD1 as D (5 bases). Trimming shortened V by 0 bases and J by 4 bases, and 13 bases separated the two germline ends. Germline CDR1 SGHRS, CDR2 YFSETQ. The CDR3 contains 16 residues. This CDR3 is CASSLGGWGSNEKLFF. The CDR3 DNA sequence: TGCGCCAGCAGCTTGGGTGGCTGGGGGAGTAATGAAAAACTGTTTTTT.

This clone was picked up many times. The DNA of the CDR3 is TGCAGTGCTCCCTCCCCCACAGTCGCTGAAGCTTTCTTT. Its translation is CSAPSPTVAEAFF. The chain recombines TRBV20-1 with TRBJ1-1, with D unresolved. There are 13 residues in the CDR3. Germline CDR1 reads DFQATT; CDR2 reads SNEGSKA (reference sequence). The germline V and J ends were trimmed by 5 bases and 6 bases, with 16 bases remaining between them.

As to this clone: This may come from a read error, since a much larger clone is one base off. The chain carries TRBV9 and TRBJ2-5; no reliable D call. The CDR3 contains 15 residues. Germline loops: CDR1 SGDLS, CDR2 YYNGEE. Trimming shortened V by 0 bases and J by 2 bases, and 11 bases separated the two germline ends. The CDR3 nucleotides are TGTGCCAGCAGCGTAGAAAAGGAATGTCAAGAGACCCAGTACTTC. Translating gives CASSVEKECQETQYF.

The sample holds a few counts of this clone. The V call is TRBV6-1, the J call TRBJ2-1, with D perhaps matching TRBD1 (6 bases). This CDR3 region has 16 residues. Trimming took 0 bases from V and 2 from J, leaving 11 bases between them. Germline V gene lookup returns CDR1 MNHNS and CDR2 SASEGT. DNA of the CDR3: TGTGCCAGCAGTGAAGCGTCAGGGGATACCTACAATGAGCAGTTCTTC. Its protein product is CASSEASGDTYNEQFF.

This clone occurred many times. The gene calls are TRBV19 and TRBJ2-1, with a weak D call TRBD1 (6 bases). V was pared by 3 bases and J by 0 bases, with 15 bases between. This CDR3 comprises 17 residues. The germline V gene encodes CDR1 LNHDA and CDR2 SQIVND (reference sequence). The CDR3: CASSMTWTASSYNEQFF. The CDR3 DNA reads TGTGCCAGTAGTATGACCTGGACAGCCAGCTCCTACAATGAGCAGTTCTTC. Together with reference TRBV19 and TRBJ2-1, the CDR3 gives the full variable domain: DGGITQSPKYLFRKEGQNVTLSCEQNLNHDAMYWYRQDPGQGLRLIYYSQIVNDFQKGDIAEGYSVSREKKESFPLTVTSAQKNPTAFYLCASSMTWTASSYNEQFFGPGTRLTVL.